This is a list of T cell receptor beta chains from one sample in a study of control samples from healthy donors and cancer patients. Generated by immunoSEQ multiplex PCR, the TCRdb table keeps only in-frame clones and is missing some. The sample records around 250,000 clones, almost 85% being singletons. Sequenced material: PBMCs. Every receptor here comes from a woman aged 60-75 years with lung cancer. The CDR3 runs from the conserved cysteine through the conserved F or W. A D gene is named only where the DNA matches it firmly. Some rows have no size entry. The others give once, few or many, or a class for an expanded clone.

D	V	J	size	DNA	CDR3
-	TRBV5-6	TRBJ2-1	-	TGTGCCAGCAGCTTTACAGGAGTCAGCGATGAGCAGTTCTTC	CASSFTGVSDEQFF
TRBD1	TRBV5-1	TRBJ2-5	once	TGCGCCAGCAGCTTGGAAGGGACAGGGAAGGTAGAGACCCAGTACTTC	CASSLEGTGKVETQYF
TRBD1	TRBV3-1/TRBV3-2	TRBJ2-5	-	TGTGCCAGCAGGCAAACCGGGACAGCCCAAGAGACCCAGTACTTC	CASRQTGTAQETQYF
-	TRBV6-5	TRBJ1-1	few	TGTGCCAGCACGAACAGCCTTCCGAACACTGAAGCTTTCTTT	CASTNSLPNTEAFF
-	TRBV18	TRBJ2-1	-	TGTGCCAGCTCACCACAGGGGCTTAGCTCCTACAATGAGCAGTTCTTC	CASSPQGLSSYNEQFF
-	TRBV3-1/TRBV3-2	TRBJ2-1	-	TGTGCCAGCAGCCCCTGGGCGGGGATGACCCGGAATGAGCAGTTCTTC	CASSPWAGMTRNEQFF
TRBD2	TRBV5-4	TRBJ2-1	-	TGTGCCAGCAATACGGGGGGTGTAAAGGAGCAGTTCTTC	CASNTGGVKEQFF
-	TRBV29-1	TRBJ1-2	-	TGCAGCGTGGGGACGTACTATGGCTACACCTTC	CSVGTYYGYTF
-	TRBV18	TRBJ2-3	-	TGTGCCAGCTCGGCCATGGGAGATACGCAGTATTTT	CASSAMGDTQYF
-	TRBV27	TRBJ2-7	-	TGTGCCAGCATCACCCGAGGGGACATCTACTACGAGCAGTACTTC	CASITRGDIYYEQYF
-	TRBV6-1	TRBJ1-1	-	TGTGCCAGCAGTGACGAGACGACGACAGGCAGGAACACTGAAGCTTTCTTT	CASSDETTTGRNTEAFF
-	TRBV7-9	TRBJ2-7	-	TGTGCCAGCAGCTTAGCAGTCTTTTACGAGCAGTACTTC	CASSLAVFYEQYF
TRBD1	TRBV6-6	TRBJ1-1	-	TGTGCCAGCAGGGCAGGGGGCCCTGAAGCTTTCTTT	CASRAGGPEAFF